These 25 T cell receptor beta chains were all obtained from the same sample, sequenced in a study of post-analysis software for immune sequencing data. General observations from the study: Controls showed lower frequencies than patients for several TRBV segments, and TRBV5-6, TRBV5-1 and TRBV20-1 were among these.

Their antigen targets remain unknown. Every TCR beta cDNA library bore unique molecular identifiers. TCRdb passed the PCR reads through MiXCR, listing each CDR3 protein once. This repertoire shows hundreds of thousands of distinct CDR3 sequences, more than 30% found once; its top ten account for around 8%. Sequenced sample: blood. Receptor source: a girl aged 2-10 years with multiple sclerosis.

The V and J genes are TRBV20-1 and TRBJ2-1; 12 bases align to TRBD2. Germline CDR1 reads DFQATT; CDR2 reads SNEGSKA (reference sequence). This CDR3 comprises 18 residues. The J segment lost 4 bases and the V segment lost 0 bases, leaving 10 bases of the junction unmatched. CDR3 coding DNA: TGCAGTGCTAGAGATTTATCTAGCGGGGGGGCCGAGTACAATGAGCAGTTCTTC. It is translated as CSARDLSSGGAEYNEQFF.

The V gene is TRBV5-1, the J gene TRBJ2-7, with unresolved D. CDR1 is SGHRS, CDR2 YFSETQ, per germline. This CDR3 has 16 residues. Trimming took 0 bases from V and 2 from J, leaving 15 bases between them. The CDR3 reads CASSLDFSATAYEQYF. CDR3 DNA sequence: TGCGCCAGCAGCTTGGACTTCAGCGCTACCGCCTACGAGCAGTACTTC.

As to this clonotype: A junction end diverges from the germline sequence, so it may reflect a read error. The V call is TRBV28, the J call TRBJ1-1; perhaps TRBD1 as D (5 bases). This CDR3 has 16 residues. Per the germline V gene, CDR1 is MDHEN and CDR2 is SYDVKM. The CDR3: CTSSAPWGEGNTEAFF. The CDR3 nucleotides read TGTACCAGCAGTGCCCCCTGGGGGGAGGGGAACACTGAAGCTTTCTTT.

This clonotype was counted a few times. The chain is built from TRBV5-1 and TRBJ2-2, with D unclear. The CDR3 loop spans 13 amino acids. V dropped 0 bases and J dropped 3 bases, with 3 bases sitting between them. Per the germline V gene, CDR1 is SGHRS and CDR2 is YFSETQ. The CDR3 DNA follows: TGCGCCAGCAGCTTGGGGGACACCGGGGAGCTGTTTTTT. Its translation: CASSLGDTGELFF.

The chain is built from TRBV12-3 or TRBV12-4 and TRBJ2-3; D call uncertain. The CDR3 spans 14 residues. V lost 3 bases to trimming and J lost 4 bases, with 11 bases between them. CDR3 sequence reads: CASSLAHLADTQYF. Written as DNA, the CDR3 is TGTGCCAGCAGTTTGGCCCATCTGGCAGATACGCAGTATTTT.

This clonotype was seen a handful of times. V gene TRBV15 combines with J gene TRBJ1-1, with 8 bases fitting TRBD1. V gave up 3 bases and J gave up 5 bases; unmatched junction bases: 5. This CDR3 is 14 amino acids long. Per the germline V gene, CDR1 is LNHNV and CDR2 is YYDKDF (reference sequence). CDR3 nucleotides: TGTGCCACCAGCAGGGACAGGGTCCGGACTGAAGCTTTCTTT. This translates into CATSRDRVRTEAFF.

The V call is TRBV7-6, the J call TRBJ1-1; 11 bases agree with TRBD1. V was pared by 5 bases and J by 2 bases, with 13 bases of the junction left unmatched. The CDR3 runs to 18 residues. Germline CDR1 is SGHVS and CDR2 is FNYEAQ. In nucleotides, the CDR3 is TGTGCCAGCAGCCTCCGTGTTTCGGGACAGGGGGGCAACACTGAAGCTTTCTTT. Encoded protein: CASSLRVSGQGGNTEAFF.

This clonotype was counted between two and nine times. The V call is TRBV5-1, the J call TRBJ2-5; D remains ambiguous. The length of the CDR3 is 15 residues. Germline V gives CDR1 SGHRS, CDR2 YFSETQ. Trimming took off 2 bases at V and 3 bases at J, with 14 bases between the two ends. The CDR3 bases are TGCGCCAGCAGCTTAGCCTTACCGGGCAAAGAGACCCAGTACTTC. Its translation: CASSLALPGKETQYF.

This clonotype appeared once. The chain carries TRBV12-5 and TRBJ2-4; D gene ambiguous. The DNA end is more similar to TRBJ2-7, so the J call may be wrong. The germline gives CDR1 LGHNT, CDR2 FRNRAP. The CDR3 extends over 13 amino acids. The CDR3 sequence: CASGLTETYEQYF. In DNA form, the CDR3 reads TGTGCTAGTGGTTTGACGGAGACCTACGAGCAGTACTTC.

This chain joins TRBV20-1 and TRBJ2-5; 8 bases line up with TRBD1. Trimming at V came to 6 bases and at J to 4 bases, leaving 10 bases not matched to a gene. Germline V gene data show CDR1 as DFQATT and CDR2 as SNEGSKA (reference sequence). The CDR3 contains 14 residues. Here the CDR3 reads CSARTGLFRETQYF. For the CDR3, the DNA is TGCAGTGCCCGGACAGGGTTATTCAGAGAGACCCAGTACTTC.

CDR3 bases: TGTGCCAGCAGCCTACACGAAGAGACCCAGTACTTC. Protein sequence: CASSLHEETQYF. The chain carries TRBV3-1 and TRBJ2-5; D gene uncertain. The CDR3 extends over 12 amino acids. From germline, CDR1 is LGHDT and CDR2 YNNKEL (reference sequence). The germline V and J ends were trimmed by 4 bases and 3 bases, with 6 bases remaining between them.

This clonotype has a handful of counts. The chain couples TRBV29-1 to TRBJ2-1; D may match TRBD1 or TRBD2 (5 bases each). Germline values: CDR1 SQVTM, CDR2 ANQGSEA. Between the trimmed V and J ends, which lost 7 bases and 4 bases, there was a span of 11 bases. The length of the CDR3 is 12 residues. The CDR3 reads CSDTGPYNEQFF. CDR3 in DNA: TGCAGCGATACGGGACCATACAATGAGCAGTTCTTC.

The V and J genes are TRBV7-3 and TRBJ2-7, with D hard to call. TRBJ2-5 matches the DNA end more closely, so the J call is doubtful. Germline V gives CDR1 SGHTA, CDR2 FQGTGA. The CDR3 spans 12 residues. The CDR3 sequence: CASAGPSGTQYF. The CDR3, as DNA: TGTGCGAGCGCCGGTCCCTCAGGGACCCAGTACTTC.

This clonotype was detected once. The gene calls are TRBV5-1 and TRBJ1-1, with D possibly being TRBD1 (5 bases). The CDR3 is made up of 16 amino acids. Germline CDR1 reads SGHRS; CDR2 reads YFSETQ. V was clipped by 4 bases and J by 0 bases, with 16 bases between them. The CDR3 DNA reads TGCGCCAGCAGCCCTCGACGGGGCACTATGAACACTGAAGCTTTCTTT. This translates into CASSPRRGTMNTEAFF.

The J gene is TRBJ2-5, the V gene TRBV28, with a tentative D call TRBD2 (6 bases). Germline assignment: CDR1 MDHEN and CDR2 SYDVKM. With 2 bases removed from V and 11 bases from J, the gap between germline ends came to 24 bases. This CDR3 has 16 residues. The CDR3 loop is CASSLISGDLGYEQYF. The CDR3 coding sequence is TGTGCCAGCAGTTTAATCTCGGGGGACCTAGGGTATGAGCAGTACTTC.

This clonotype was observed a few times. The J gene is TRBJ2-5, the V gene TRBV7-2, with 7 positions matching TRBD2. Germline assignment: CDR1 SGHTA and CDR2 FQGNSA. The ends lost 1 base at V and 5 bases at J; junction bases unmatched: 13. CDR3 length: 17 residues. The CDR3 spells CASSLGSASGVGETQYF. The DNA of the CDR3 is TGTGCCAGCAGCTTAGGGTCGGCTAGCGGTGTAGGGGAGACCCAGTACTTC.

Concerning this clonotype itself: The germline gene is not matched at one end of the junction; a read error may be the cause. The chain carries TRBV5-1 and TRBJ2-2; a possible D gene is TRBD2 (6 bases). The CDR3 runs to 17 residues. Germline CDR1 is SGHRS and CDR2 is YFSETQ. The DNA of the CDR3 is TGCGTCAGCAGCTTGGCGGGACGCCTTGCCGACACCGGGGAGCTGTTTTTT. Its protein is CVSSLAGRLADTGELFF.

V usage is TRBV29-1 and J usage is TRBJ2-7; 10 bases fit TRBD1. CDR3 length: 14 residues. V was clipped by 0 bases and J by 11 bases; unmatched bases: 10. Per germline, CDR1 SQVTM and CDR2 ANQGSEA. The CDR3, as DNA: TGCAGCGTTGAAGAGGGGGGACAGGGGACTTCCAAGTACTTC. Translated, it gives CSVEEGGQGTSKYF.

V is TRBV6-6 and J is TRBJ2-5; D not certain. Looked up from germline, CDR1 is MNHNY and CDR2 is SVGAGI (reference sequence). The CDR3 spans 13 residues. With 2 bases removed from V and 3 bases from J, the gap between germline ends came to 7 bases. DNA of the CDR3: TGTGCCAGCAGTTACCTATCTGAAGAGACCCAGTACTTC. This sequence encodes CASSYLSEETQYF.

There are a few counts of this clonotype. CDR3 sequence: CSARQRGSSYEQYF. CDR3 sequence (DNA): TGCAGTGCCCGTCAGCGGGGGAGCTCCTACGAGCAGTACTTC. The rearrangement links TRBV20-1 to TRBJ2-7; 8 bases fit TRBD2. The CDR3 is made up of 14 amino acids. Germline CDR1 DFQATT, CDR2 SNEGSKA (reference sequence). V shed 6 bases and J 0 bases; nucleotides not matched to a gene: 7.

This rearrangement joins TRBV12-3 or TRBV12-4 to TRBJ2-1, with a possible D match to TRBD1 (6 bases). V dropped 2 bases and J dropped 7 bases, with 12 bases sitting between them. The length of the CDR3 is 14 residues. This CDR3 is CASSLRGLGNEQFF. CDR3 bases: TGTGCCAGCAGTTTAAGGGGGTTGGGGAATGAGCAGTTCTTC.

V and J are TRBV5-1 and TRBJ2-3; D call uncertain. CDR3 length: 14 amino acids. Germline V CDR1 and CDR2: SGHRS, YFSETQ. The ends were cut back, 1 base at V and 2 bases at J, with 8 bases in the middle. CDR3 nucleotide sequence: TGCGCCAGCAGCTTGACAGAACTCACAGATACGCAGTATTTT. Translation: CASSLTELTDTQYF.

In its sample, this clonotype was seen a few times. The chain links TRBV7-3 to TRBJ2-7; TRBD1 might be the D (5 bases). Germline V gene sequence: CDR1 SGHTA, CDR2 FQGTGA. The CDR3 spans 13 residues. The V gene lost 5 bases and the J gene lost 3 bases, with 11 bases spanning the gap. CDR3 coding DNA: TGTGCCAGCAGCCAAGACAGTTACTACGAGCAGTACTTC. It specifies CASSQDSYYEQYF. Full variable domain (outside the CDR3, taken from reference TRBV7-3 and TRBJ2-7): GAGVSQTPSNKVTEKGKYVELRCDPISGHTALYWYRQSLGQGPEFLIYFQGTGAADDSGLPNDRFFAVRPEGSVSTLKIQRTERGDSAVYLCASSQDSYYEQYFGPGTRLTVT.

This clonotype was picked up one time. One end of the junction varies from germline; a read error may be responsible. The genes are TRBV18 and TRBJ2-7; D perhaps matches TRBD1 (6 bases). The CDR3 extends over 13 amino acids. The germline V gene encodes CDR1 KGHSH and CDR2 LQKENI. The CDR3 coding sequence is TGCGCCAGCTCACCTGAGACAGGTCGCGAGCAGTACTTC. It is translated as CASSPETGREQYF.

The chain has TRBV7-8 and TRBJ2-1; 15 bases align to TRBD2. The CDR3 is made up of 16 amino acids. Unmatched junction bases numbered 9, after V lost 5 bases and J lost 10 bases. Germline values: CDR1 SGHVS, CDR2 FQNEAQ. This CDR3 reads CASSPSGLAGGQEQFF. The DNA for the CDR3 is TGTGCCAGCAGCCCATCCGGACTAGCGGGGGGGCAGGAGCAGTTCTTC.